This T cell receptor beta chain was observed in a study of OX40 agonist ivuxolimab in advanced cancers. Study-level background: As their treatment, patients were administered ivuxolimab, an agonistic anti-OX40 (CD134) antibody. Dose-escalation patients suffered from hepatocellular carcinoma, melanoma, renal cell or head and neck cancer. Broader study findings: Averaged across samples, CD8+ T cells carried more expanded clones than CD4+ did.

A word on this clone: Its target is unknown.

Assay used: immunoSEQ multiplex PCR; TCRdb lists only in-frame clones, some missing. Of tens of thousands of clones listed, 87% were seen once; the top ten hold roughly 1.3%. Patients had blood sampled at baseline and again on cycle 4 day 1 and cycle 7 day 1. Germline loops: CDR1 SGHTA, CDR2 FQGTGA. V lost 5 bases to trimming and J lost 2 bases, with 20 bases between them. The CDR3 spans 17 residues. The sequence was collected from an adult with an advanced solid tumor such as melanoma, head and neck, liver or kidney cancer. The source material was CD4+ or CD8+ T cells sorted from blood, sampled in a trial of the OX40 agonist ivuxolimab. This chain links TRBV7-3 with TRBJ2-3; D possibly corresponds to TRBD1 (8 bases). The chain's CDR3 is CASSPRWTGTNTDTQYF. CDR3 nucleotide sequence: TGTGCCAGCAGCCCCCGTTGGACAGGGACTAACACAGATACGCAGTATTTT. The complete variable domain, with remaining parts taken from reference TRBV7-3 and TRBJ2-3, reads GAGVSQTPSNKVTEKGKYVELRCDPISGHTALYWYRQSLGQGPEFLIYFQGTGAADDSGLPNDRFFAVRPEGSVSTLKIQRTERGDSAVYLCASSPRWTGTNTDTQYFGPGTRLTVL.